This TCR beta chain comes out of a study of T cell repertoires in cytomegalovirus infection. Study-level results: Clonotypes of TCR beta that were HLA-C-restricted and CMV-specific dominated the ex vivo response.

As regards this clonotype: The target antigen is unknown.

Germline CDR1 LNHDA, CDR2 SQIVND (reference sequence). The CDR3 consists of 15 residues. The V gene end was trimmed by 4 bases and the J gene end by 2 bases; junction bases not matched to a gene: 6. TCRdb redid the calling of the reads with MiXCR, one entry per CDR3 protein. Of about 770,000 distinct CDR3 sequences listed, 25% to 30% are singletons. Sequences were derived from cultured CD8+ T cells from PBMCs, sampled from culture after CMV antigen stimulation. The J gene is TRBJ2-3, the V gene TRBV19, with 7 positions matching TRBD1. This TCR was recovered from a human donor in good health (CMV status not recorded). Some clones in this sample may be carry-over from other donors' samples. The CDR3 DNA follows: TGTGCCAGTAGTACGACAGGGTTTATCACAGATACGCAGTATTTT. It is translated as CASSTTGFITDTQYF. Using reference TRBV19 and TRBJ2-3 for the parts outside the CDR3, the full variable domain is DGGITQSPKYLFRKEGQNVTLSCEQNLNHDAMYWYRQDPGQGLRLIYYSQIVNDFQKGDIAEGYSVSREKKESFPLTVTSAQKNPTAFYLCASSTTGFITDTQYFGPGTRLTVL.